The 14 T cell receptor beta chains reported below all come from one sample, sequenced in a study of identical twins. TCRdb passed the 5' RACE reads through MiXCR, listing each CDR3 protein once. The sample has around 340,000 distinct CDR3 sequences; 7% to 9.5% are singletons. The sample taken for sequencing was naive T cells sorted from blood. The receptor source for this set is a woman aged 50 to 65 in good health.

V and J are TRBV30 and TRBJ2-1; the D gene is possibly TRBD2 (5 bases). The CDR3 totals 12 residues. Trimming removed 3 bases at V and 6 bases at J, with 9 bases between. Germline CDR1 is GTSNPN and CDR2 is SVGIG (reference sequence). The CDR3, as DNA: TGTGCCTGGAGATGGACTCTCAATGAGCAGTTCTTC. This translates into CAWRWTLNEQFF.

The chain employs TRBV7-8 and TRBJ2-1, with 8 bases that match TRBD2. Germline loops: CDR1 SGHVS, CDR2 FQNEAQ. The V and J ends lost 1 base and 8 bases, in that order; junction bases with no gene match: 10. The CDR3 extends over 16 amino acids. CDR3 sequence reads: CASSLGVAGRLHEQFF. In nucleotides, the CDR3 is TGTGCCAGCAGCTTAGGAGTAGCGGGGCGCCTCCATGAGCAGTTCTTC.

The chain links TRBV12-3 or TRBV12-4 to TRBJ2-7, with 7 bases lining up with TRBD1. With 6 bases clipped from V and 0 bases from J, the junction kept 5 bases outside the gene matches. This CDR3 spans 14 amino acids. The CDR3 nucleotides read TGTGCCAGCAGCCGGACAGGAAACTCCTACGAGCAGTACTTC. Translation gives CASSRTGNSYEQYF.

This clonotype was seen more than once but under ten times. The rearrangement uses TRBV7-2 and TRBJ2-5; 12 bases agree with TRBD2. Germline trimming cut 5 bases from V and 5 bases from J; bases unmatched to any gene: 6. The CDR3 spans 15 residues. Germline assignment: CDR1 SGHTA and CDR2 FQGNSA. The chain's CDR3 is CASSTTSGSRETQYF. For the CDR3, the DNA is TGTGCCAGCAGCACGACTAGCGGGAGCAGGGAGACCCAGTACTTC.

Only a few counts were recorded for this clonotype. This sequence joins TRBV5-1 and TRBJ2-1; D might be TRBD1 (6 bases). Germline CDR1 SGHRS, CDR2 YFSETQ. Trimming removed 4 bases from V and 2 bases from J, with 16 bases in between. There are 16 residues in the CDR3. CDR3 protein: CASSPTGTPTYNEQFF. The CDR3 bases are TGCGCCAGCAGCCCTACAGGGACACCAACCTACAATGAGCAGTTCTTC.

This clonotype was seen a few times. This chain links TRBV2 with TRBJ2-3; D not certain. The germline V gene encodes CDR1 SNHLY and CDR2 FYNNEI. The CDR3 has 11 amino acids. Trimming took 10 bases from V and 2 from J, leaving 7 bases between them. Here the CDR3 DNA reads TGTGCCATCCCTCACACAGATACGCAGTATTTT. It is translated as CAIPHTDTQYF.

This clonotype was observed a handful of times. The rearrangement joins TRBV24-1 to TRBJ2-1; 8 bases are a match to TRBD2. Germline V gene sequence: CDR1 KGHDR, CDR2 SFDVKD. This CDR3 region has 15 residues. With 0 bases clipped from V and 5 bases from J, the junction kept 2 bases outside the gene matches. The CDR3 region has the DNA TGTGCCACCAGTGATTTGCGAGCGGGGGACAATGAGCAGTTCTTC. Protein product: CATSDLRAGDNEQFF.

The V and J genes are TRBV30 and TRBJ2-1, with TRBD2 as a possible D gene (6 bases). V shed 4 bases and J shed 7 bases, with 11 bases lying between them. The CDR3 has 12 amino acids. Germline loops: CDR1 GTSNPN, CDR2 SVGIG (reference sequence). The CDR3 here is CAWKRAGNEQFF. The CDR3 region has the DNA TGTGCCTGGAAGCGGGCCGGGAATGAGCAGTTCTTC.

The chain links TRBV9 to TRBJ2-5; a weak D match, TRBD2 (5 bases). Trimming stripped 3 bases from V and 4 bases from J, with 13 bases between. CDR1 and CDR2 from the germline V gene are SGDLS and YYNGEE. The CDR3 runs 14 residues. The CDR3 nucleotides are TGTGCCAGCAGCGGATGGGAGACGGTAGAGACCCAGTACTTC. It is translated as CASSGWETVETQYF. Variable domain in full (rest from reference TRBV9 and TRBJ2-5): DSGVTQTPKHLITATGQRVTLRCSPRSGDLSVYWYQQSLDQGLQFLIQYYNGEERAKGNILERFSAQQFPDLHSELNLSSLELGDSALYFCASSGWETVETQYFGPGTRLLVL.

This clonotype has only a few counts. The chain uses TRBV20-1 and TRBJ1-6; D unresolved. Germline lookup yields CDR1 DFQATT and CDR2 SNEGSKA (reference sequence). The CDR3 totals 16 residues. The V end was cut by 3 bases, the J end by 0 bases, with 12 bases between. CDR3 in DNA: TGCAGTGCTAGGGTCGAGGAGAACTCCTATAATTCACCCCTCCACTTT. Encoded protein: CSARVEENSYNSPLHF.

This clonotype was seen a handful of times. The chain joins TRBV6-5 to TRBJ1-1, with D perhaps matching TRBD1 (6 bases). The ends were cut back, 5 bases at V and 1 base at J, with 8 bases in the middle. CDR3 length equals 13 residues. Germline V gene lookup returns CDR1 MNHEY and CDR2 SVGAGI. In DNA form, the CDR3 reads TGTGCCAGCAGTCGGGACACGAACACTGAAGCTTTCTTT. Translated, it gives CASSRDTNTEAFF.

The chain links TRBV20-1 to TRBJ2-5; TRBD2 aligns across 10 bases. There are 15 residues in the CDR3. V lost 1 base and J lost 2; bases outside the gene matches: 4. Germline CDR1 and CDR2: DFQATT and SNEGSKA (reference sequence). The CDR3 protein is CSARALAGKQETQYF. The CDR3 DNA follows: TGCAGTGCTAGAGCACTAGCGGGAAAACAAGAGACCCAGTACTTC.

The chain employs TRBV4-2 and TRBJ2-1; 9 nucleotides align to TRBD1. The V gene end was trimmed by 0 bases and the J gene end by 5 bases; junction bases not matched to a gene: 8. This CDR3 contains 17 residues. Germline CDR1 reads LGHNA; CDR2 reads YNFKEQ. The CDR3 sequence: CASSQELDRGKDNEQFF. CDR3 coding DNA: TGTGCCAGCAGCCAAGAACTGGACAGGGGAAAAGACAATGAGCAGTTCTTC.

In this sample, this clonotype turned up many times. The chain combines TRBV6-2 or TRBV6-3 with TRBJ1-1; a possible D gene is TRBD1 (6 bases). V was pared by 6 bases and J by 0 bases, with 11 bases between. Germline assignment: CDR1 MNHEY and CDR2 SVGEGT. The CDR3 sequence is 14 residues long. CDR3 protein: CASRKDSMNTEAFF. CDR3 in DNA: TGTGCCAGCAGGAAGGACAGCATGAACACTGAAGCTTTCTTT.